The T cell receptor beta chain described here comes from a study of shared clonotypes between healthy human individuals. The authors distributed each subset's genomic DNA evenly over several immunoSEQ plates. When replicate PCRs were run on unsorted PBMC, they used about 300 ng DNA, approximately 28,000 T cell genomes. Measured with immunoSEQ multiplex PCR; TCRdb has only the in-frame clones, and not every one. In the table there are about 490,000 clones, around 80% of which are singletons. The CDR3 is 15 amino acids. The V gene's germline CDR1 is SNHLY and CDR2 FYNNEI. Trimming removed 2 bases at V and 1 base at J, with 11 bases between.

This sequence joins TRBV2 and TRBJ1-1; D ambiguous. Sequenced material: PBMCs. The clonotype was recovered from a woman aged 40 to 50 in good health. Some clones in this sample may be carry-over from other donors' samples. Written as DNA, the CDR3 is TGTGCCAGCAGTGAATGGGGAGGGAGGAACACTGAAGCTTTCTTT. This gives the protein CASSEWGGRNTEAFF.